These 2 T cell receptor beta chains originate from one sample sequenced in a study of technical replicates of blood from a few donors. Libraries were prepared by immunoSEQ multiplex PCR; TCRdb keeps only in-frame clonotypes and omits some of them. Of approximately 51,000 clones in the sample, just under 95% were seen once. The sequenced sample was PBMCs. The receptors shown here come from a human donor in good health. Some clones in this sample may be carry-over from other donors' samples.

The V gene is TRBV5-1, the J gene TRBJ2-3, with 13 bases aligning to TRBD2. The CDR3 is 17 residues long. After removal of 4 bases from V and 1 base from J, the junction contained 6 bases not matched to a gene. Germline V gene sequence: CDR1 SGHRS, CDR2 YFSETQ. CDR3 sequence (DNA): TGCGCCAGCAGCGGTGGGACTAGCGGGGTTCGCACAGATACGCAGTATTTT. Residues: CASSGGTSGVRTDTQYF.

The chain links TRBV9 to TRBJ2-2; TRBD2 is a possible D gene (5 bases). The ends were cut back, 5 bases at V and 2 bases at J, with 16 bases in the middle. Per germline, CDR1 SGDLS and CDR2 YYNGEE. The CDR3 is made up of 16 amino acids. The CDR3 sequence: CASRKSGSPNTGELFF. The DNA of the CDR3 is TGTGCCAGCAGAAAGAGCGGATCCCCAAACACCGGGGAGCTGTTTTTT.